This TCR beta chain was profiled in a study of blood T cell repertoires in COVID-19. Study-wide context: Acute and convalescent COVID-19 specimens originated in the United States, Italy and Spain.

Method: immunoSEQ multiplex PCR; TCRdb's copy keeps in-frame clones and lacks some. The table has 270,000 or so clones, around four fifths seen once. The V gene end was trimmed by 3 bases and the J gene end by 0 bases; junction bases not matched to a gene: 7. Germline assignment: CDR1 ENHRY and CDR2 SYGVKD. This CDR3 has 16 residues. In this sample, this clone turned up a few times. The TCR sequence derives from a woman aged 50 to 65 who had recovered from COVID-19. The sequencing input was peripheral blood. The chain carries TRBV10-3 and TRBJ2-7; 8 nucleotides match TRBD2. DNA for the CDR3: TGTGCCATCAGTGAAGAGGAACTAGCGGACTCCTACGAGCAGTACTTC. It translates to CAISEEELADSYEQYF.